This T cell receptor beta chain was sequenced in a study of OX40 agonist ivuxolimab in advanced cancers. Germline-derived CDR1 and CDR2 are MNHEY and SMNVEV (reference sequence). The CDR3 has 14 amino acids. V lost 3 bases to trimming and J lost 2 bases, with 9 bases between them. TCRdb's copy holds only in-frame clones and misses some; the assay was immunoSEQ multiplex PCR. The sample contains about 84,000 clones, 90% to 95% of which appear only once. This clone was observed a few times. Antigen: not known. General study findings and limits: More expanded clones were found, on average, in CD8+ than in CD4+ T cells.

The V gene is TRBV27, the J gene TRBJ2-3, with a possible D match to TRBD1 (5 bases). The receptor comes from an adult with an advanced solid tumor such as melanoma, head and neck, liver or kidney cancer. The input for sequencing was CD4+ or CD8+ T cells sorted from blood, taken in a trial of the OX40 agonist ivuxolimab. The CDR3 DNA is TGTGCCAGCAGTTTCAGGGCAGTCACAGATACGCAGTATTTT. This sequence encodes CASSFRAVTDTQYF.